The clone carrying this TCR beta chain appeared once. PCR used 60 Vbeta primers and 13 Jbeta primers. TCRdb's table, derived via immunoSEQ multiplex PCR, lists solely in-frame clones and lacks some. The sample includes 100,000 to 150,000 clones, around 80% of them seen just once. This sample is drawn from a study of cytomegalovirus exposure and HLA in healthy donors. Overall study: In an early release, HLA-typed donors contributed tens of millions of unique TCR sequences.

Donors were nominally healthy when sampled, though unrecorded immune exposures were likely. The CDR3 consists of 12 residues. Trimming cost V 10 bases and J 0 bases, with 10 bases left between them. Germline V gene lookup returns CDR1 MDHEN and CDR2 SYDVKM. The chain recombines TRBV28 with TRBJ2-7, with unresolved D. This receptor was obtained from a man aged 25-45 years in good health and CMV-seropositive. The specimen was PBMCs. The DNA of the CDR3 is TGTGCCACCGACACCAACTCCTACGAGCAGTACTTC. This codes for CATDTNSYEQYF.